The 26 T cell receptor beta chains below were found in one sample sequenced in a study of blood T cell repertoires in COVID-19. Method: immunoSEQ multiplex PCR; TCRdb's copy keeps in-frame clones and lacks some. The table has under 200,000 clones, under 90% seen once. The sequencing input was peripheral blood. The receptors come from a man aged 60 to 75 with acute or convalescent COVID-19.

The CDR3 region is CASSRTGTGVYEQYF. The CDR3 DNA sequence: TGTGCCAGCAGCCGGACCGGGACAGGGGTGTACGAGCAGTACTTC. The chain combines TRBV6-5 with TRBJ2-7; 10 positions agree with TRBD1. The CDR3 is made up of 15 amino acids. V shed 6 bases and J 4 bases; nucleotides not matched to a gene: 9. Germline CDR1 is MNHEY and CDR2 is SVGAGI.

The rearrangement uses TRBV15 and TRBJ1-6; D uncertain. Trimming took off 1 base at V and 10 bases at J, with 14 bases between the two ends. CDR1 is LNHNV, CDR2 YYDKDF, per germline (reference sequence). This CDR3 has 15 amino acids. DNA of the CDR3: TGTGCCACCAGCAGAGGGCGTAATCCGGGATCACCCCTCCACTTT. Protein sequence: CATSRGRNPGSPLHF.

This chain connects TRBV19 to TRBJ1-5, with a tentative D call TRBD1 (6 bases). The CDR3 is 14 residues long. V dropped 7 bases and J dropped 7 bases, with 17 bases sitting between them. CDR1 and CDR2 (germline): LNHDA, SQIVND (reference sequence). CDR3 in amino acids: CASTYRVMGQPQHF. In nucleotides, the CDR3 is TGTGCCAGTACCTACAGGGTAATGGGACAGCCCCAGCATTTT.

V gene TRBV19 combines with J gene TRBJ1-1; D not resolved. The CDR3 is made up of 11 amino acids. Trimming took 9 bases from V and 4 from J, leaving 9 bases between them. Germline assignment: CDR1 LNHDA and CDR2 SQIVND (reference sequence). CDR3 protein: CASWLRTEAFF. CDR3 sequence (DNA): TGTGCCAGCTGGCTTCGCACTGAAGCTTTCTTT.

In DNA, the CDR3 is TGTGCCAGCAGCGAGACAGGGGCCCTAAACACTGAAGCTTTCTTT. Protein sequence: CASSETGALNTEAFF. V and J are TRBV9 and TRBJ1-1, with TRBD1 identical over 8 bases. The CDR3 length is 15 residues. The trim removed 3 bases at V and 2 bases at J, leaving 6 bases unmatched. CDR1 and CDR2 from the germline V gene are SGDLS and YYNGEE.

The chain joins TRBV9 to TRBJ2-3; 7 nucleotides align to TRBD2. This CDR3 has 16 residues. Germline V gene data show CDR1 as SGDLS and CDR2 as YYNGEE. With V trimmed by 0 bases and J by 1 base, 5 bases remained unmatched. Written as DNA, the CDR3 is TGTGCCAGCAGCGTAGACGGGAGGCTGGGCACAGATACGCAGTATTTT. It codes for CASSVDGRLGTDTQYF.

The chain couples TRBV19 to TRBJ2-1; 8 bases agree with TRBD2. This CDR3 spans 14 amino acids. Germline CDR1 reads LNHDA; CDR2 reads SQIVND (reference sequence). V trimming: 5 bases; J trimming: 8 bases; junction bases outside the gene matches: 8. CDR3 region: CASSASGRVHEQFF. As DNA, the CDR3 is TGTGCCAGTAGTGCAAGCGGGAGAGTCCATGAGCAGTTCTTC. Drawing the rest from reference TRBV19 and TRBJ2-1, the complete variable domain is DGGITQSPKYLFRKEGQNVTLSCEQNLNHDAMYWYRQDPGQGLRLIYYSQIVNDFQKGDIAEGYSVSREKKESFPLTVTSAQKNPTAFYLCASSASGRVHEQFFGPGTRLTVL.

The chain couples TRBV10-3 to TRBJ2-3, with TRBD2 identical over 13 bases. The CDR3 loop spans 15 amino acids. Germline V CDR1 and CDR2: ENHRY, SYGVKD. The V gene end was trimmed by 6 bases and the J gene end by 4 bases; junction bases not matched to a gene: 4. This CDR3 reads CAISSLAGGSDTQYF. The DNA for the CDR3 is TGTGCCATCAGCTCACTAGCGGGAGGGTCAGATACGCAGTATTTT.

This clone was counted a few times. The chain couples TRBV7-3 to TRBJ1-1; D is possibly TRBD1 (5 bases). The CDR3 extends over 15 amino acids. Trimming cost V 5 bases and J 0 bases, with 13 bases left between them. Germline V CDR1 and CDR2: SGHTA, FQGTGA. CDR3 in DNA: TGTGCCAGCAGCCCTTCGGGGGAGGTGAACACTGAAGCTTTCTTT. It encodes CASSPSGEVNTEAFF.

The chain carries TRBV19 and TRBJ1-5; D is possibly TRBD1 (5 bases). CDR3 length: 14 amino acids. In germline, CDR1 is LNHDA, CDR2 SQIVND (reference sequence). With 6 bases removed from V and 0 bases from J, the gap between germline ends came to 9 bases. For the CDR3, the DNA is TGTGCCAGTAGCCAGGGCTATAGCAATCAGCCCCAGCATTTT. Protein: CASSQGYSNQPQHF.

The chain employs TRBV19 and TRBJ2-7, with a tentative D call TRBD2 (6 bases). This CDR3 is built from 14 residues. Looked up from germline, CDR1 is LNHDA and CDR2 is SQIVND (reference sequence). Trimming took 6 bases from V and 7 from J, leaving 19 bases between them. CDR3 bases: TGTGCCAGTAGCGAATTCCCGGGACGGGAGGAGCAGTACTTC. Protein sequence: CASSEFPGREEQYF.

The rearrangement links TRBV19 to TRBJ2-7; TRBD1 aligns across 7 bases. The CDR3 extends over 16 amino acids. V was clipped by 5 bases and J by 3 bases; unmatched bases: 13. Germline V gene data show CDR1 as LNHDA and CDR2 as SQIVND (reference sequence). The CDR3 DNA is TGTGCCAGTAGTGTAACCGTGACAGGGTACGGCTACGAGCAGTACTTC. Translated: CASSVTVTGYGYEQYF.

With regard to this clone: One end of the junction is discordant with germline, which a read error may explain. The V call is TRBV6-5, the J call TRBJ1-2, with 7 bases fitting TRBD1. This CDR3 has 14 residues. The germline CDR1 and CDR2 sequences are MNHEY and SVGAGI. Written as DNA, the CDR3 is TGTGCCAGCAGCATCGGGACAGCTAATTATGGCTACACCTTC. Protein: CASSIGTANYGYTF.

The rearrangement uses TRBV19 and TRBJ1-1; 7 positions match TRBD1. Unmatched junction bases numbered 7, after V lost 6 bases and J lost 0 bases. CDR3 size: 15 residues. Germline V CDR1 and CDR2: LNHDA, SQIVND (reference sequence). The CDR3 sequence: CASRLTGVMNTEAFF. The CDR3 bases are TGTGCCAGTAGGCTAACAGGGGTTATGAACACTGAAGCTTTCTTT.

V and J are TRBV24-1 and TRBJ2-1, with 9 bases aligning to TRBD1. The V gene's germline CDR1 is KGHDR and CDR2 SFDVKD. J gave up 3 bases and V 3 bases, and 5 bases lay outside the gene matches. The CDR3 is 16 residues long. CDR3 DNA sequence: TGTGCCACCAGTGATCCTCCGGGACAGGGCTACAATGAGCAGTTCTTC. It codes for CATSDPPGQGYNEQFF.

The chain has TRBV4-1 and TRBJ1-5, with TRBD1 matching 7 bases. Germline lookup yields CDR1 MGHRA and CDR2 YSYEKL. The V segment lost 6 bases and the J segment 12 bases; nucleotides outside the gene matches: 14. This CDR3 contains 14 residues. The DNA for the CDR3 is TGCGCCAGCAGACGTACCAGGGGGACGGGGAGCCAGCATTTT. Translating gives CASRRTRGTGSQHF.

The rearrangement joins TRBV7-8 to TRBJ2-7; tentatively, D is TRBD2 (7 bases). This CDR3 is built from 14 residues. CDR1 is SGHVS and CDR2 is FQNEAQ in the germline V gene. The V end was cut by 5 bases, the J end by 5 bases, with 16 bases between. The CDR3 here is CASSPRRGGNEQYF. The CDR3 DNA is TGTGCCAGCAGCCCACGGCGCGGGGGCAACGAGCAGTACTTC.

About this clone itself: The same CDR3 is also encoded by other DNA sequences in this sample. The gene calls are TRBV24-1 and TRBJ2-3; TRBD1 is a possible D gene (6 bases). Trimming took off 5 bases at V and 2 bases at J, with 10 bases between the two ends. Per germline, CDR1 KGHDR and CDR2 SFDVKD. The CDR3 is 14 residues long. CDR3 protein: CATSAGDNTDTQYF. The CDR3 DNA is TGTGCCACCAGTGCCGGGGACAACACAGATACGCAGTATTTT.

This chain links TRBV9 with TRBJ2-2; 8 bases are a match to TRBD2. The ends lost 0 bases at V and 0 bases at J; junction bases unmatched: 4. CDR1 is SGDLS, CDR2 YYNGEE, per germline. This CDR3 contains 17 residues. The CDR3 DNA is TGTGCCAGCAGCGTAGAGCCAGCGGGGGCGAACACCGGGGAGCTGTTTTTT. It is translated as CASSVEPAGANTGELFF.

This clone was seen a single time. The chain recombines TRBV9 with TRBJ2-3; D perhaps matches TRBD2 (5 bases). Trimming stripped 3 bases from V and 0 bases from J, with 8 bases between. Germline V gene lookup returns CDR1 SGDLS and CDR2 YYNGEE. The CDR3 is 14 residues long. The CDR3 spells CASSAAGSTDTQYF. CDR3 in DNA: TGTGCCAGCAGCGCTGCGGGTAGCACAGATACGCAGTATTTT.

The chain employs TRBV4-2 and TRBJ2-7; no definite D call. In germline, CDR1 is LGHNA, CDR2 YNFKEQ. The V end was cut by 1 base, the J end by 1 base, with 14 bases between. The CDR3 is 16 amino acids. In nucleotides, the CDR3 is TGTGCCAGCAGCCAAGTGTGGGCAGCTTCATCCTACGAGCAGTACTTC. Translation: CASSQVWAASSYEQYF.

The chain recombines TRBV4-3 with TRBJ1-1, with TRBD1 identical over 8 bases. The V and J ends lost 4 bases and 1 base, in that order; junction bases with no gene match: 2. Germline V gene sequence: CDR1 LGHNA, CDR2 YSLEER. The CDR3 is made up of 14 amino acids. The CDR3 here is CASSRTGRNTEAFF. The CDR3 DNA is TGCGCCAGCAGCCGGACAGGGCGGAACACTGAAGCTTTCTTT.

The rearrangement links TRBV28 to TRBJ1-5; D uncertain. Trimming pared 1 base from V and 7 bases from J, leaving 14 bases between. Germline V CDR1 and CDR2: MDHEN, SYDVKM. This CDR3 contains 15 residues. The CDR3 here is CASSLLGLGGQPQHF. CDR3 nucleotide sequence: TGTGCCAGCAGTTTATTAGGTTTAGGAGGACAGCCCCAGCATTTT.

The CDR3 bases are TGTGCCAGTAGTATGGGGACAGGGGAGACCCAGTACTTC. Translated: CASSMGTGETQYF. This chain links TRBV19 with TRBJ2-5; 9 bases are a match to TRBD1. Germline V CDR1 and CDR2: LNHDA, SQIVND (reference sequence). J was trimmed by 5 bases and V by 3 bases; bases with no gene match: 1. CDR3 size: 13 residues.

The chain carries TRBV6-5 and TRBJ2-1; 8 nucleotides line up with TRBD2. Per germline, CDR1 MNHEY and CDR2 SVGAGI. Trimming at V came to 3 bases and at J to 5 bases, leaving 3 bases not matched to a gene. The CDR3 length is 14 residues. Here the CDR3 reads CASSYSGNHNEQFF. DNA of the CDR3: TGTGCCAGCAGTTATAGCGGGAACCACAATGAGCAGTTCTTC.

V gene TRBV6-4 combines with J gene TRBJ1-1; D perhaps matches TRBD1 (5 bases). The V end was cut by 0 bases, the J end by 4 bases, with 9 bases between. Germline lookup yields CDR1 MRHNA and CDR2 SNTAGT. This CDR3 is built from 14 residues. The CDR3 DNA reads as TGTGCCAGCAGTGACTCCAGCAGGGCCACTGAAGCTTTCTTT. Translated, it gives CASSDSSRATEAFF.